These 17 T cell receptor beta chains originate from one sample sequenced in a study of T cell repertoires in cytomegalovirus infection (dated by TCRdb to about 2019). The reads were generated on an Illumina HiSeq 1500. TCRdb trimmed the raw reads at Q25, called clones with MiXCR and kept productive beta chains. Each CDR3 protein appears once, grouped with its most common genes and DNA. The sample profile shows approximately 310,000 distinct CDR3 sequences; approximately 25% of them were found once. Roughly 13% of the sample lies in the top ten. This specimen's treatment or condition label, per the study, means: in vitro stimulation with specific CMV peptide epitopes to enrich CMV-specific T cells. These TCRs are of unknown antigen specificity. The sequencing used cultured PBMCs, collected from culture after CMV antigen stimulation. All receptors come from a human donor in good health (CMV status not recorded). Some clones in this sample may be carry-over from other donors' samples.

This clonotype showed up just a few times. The chain carries TRBV20-1 and TRBJ1-4; 10 bases are shared with TRBD1. The V gene's germline CDR1 is DFQATT and CDR2 SNEGSKA (reference sequence). V was pared by 4 bases and J by 7 bases, with 15 bases of the junction left unmatched. The CDR3 consists of 17 residues. CDR3 DNA sequence: TGCAGTGCTATTTCGGAATCGGACAGGGGGTTTGGTGAAAAACTGTTTTTT. It yields the protein CSAISESDRGFGEKLFF.

This clonotype has a handful of counts. The rearrangement uses TRBV7-9 and TRBJ1-4; D is unresolved. V lost 3 bases and J lost 0, with 11 bases in between. This CDR3 region has 16 residues. Looked up from germline, CDR1 is SEHNR and CDR2 is FQNEAQ (reference sequence). The DNA of the CDR3 is TGTGCCAGCAGCTTCGGTGGGAGTGCAACTAATGAAAAACTGTTTTTT. This codes for CASSFGGSATNEKLFF.

The chain is built from TRBV7-6 and TRBJ1-2; the D is unclear. The V gene's germline CDR1 is SGHVS and CDR2 FNYEAQ. The CDR3 runs 13 residues. The ends were cut back, 5 bases at V and 1 base at J, with 8 bases in the middle. CDR3 coding DNA: TGTGCCAGCAGCCCGATATATAACTATGGCTACACCTTC. Translating it yields CASSPIYNYGYTF.

The chain combines TRBV20-1 with TRBJ2-1; 9 bases agree with TRBD2. Trimming took 3 bases from V and 3 from J; bases not matched to a gene: 3. From germline, CDR1 is DFQATT and CDR2 SNEGSKA (reference sequence). The CDR3 length is 14 residues. Written as DNA, the CDR3 is TGCAGTGCTAGCCTAGCGGGATACTACAATGAGCAGTTCTTC. Its translation is CSASLAGYYNEQFF.

This chain joins TRBV5-6 and TRBJ2-2, with D maybe TRBD1 (6 bases). The germline V gene has CDR1 SGHDT and CDR2 YYEEEE. Trimming stripped 3 bases from V and 2 bases from J, with 11 bases between. The CDR3 is made up of 15 amino acids. In DNA form, the CDR3 reads TGTGCCAGCAGCTCCGGGACATATAACACCGGGGAGCTGTTTTTT. Translated: CASSSGTYNTGELFF.

The J gene is TRBJ2-5, the V gene TRBV12-3 or TRBV12-4; TRBD2 agrees at 8 bases. V lost 5 bases to trimming and J lost 2 bases; unmatched junction nucleotides: 7. The CDR3 runs to 15 residues. CDR3 sequence reads: CASSTGLADQETQYF. Written as DNA, the CDR3 is TGTGCCAGCAGTACCGGACTAGCTGATCAAGAGACCCAGTACTTC.

This sequence joins TRBV19 and TRBJ1-5, with 11 nucleotides matching TRBD1. V lost 5 bases and J lost 4; bases outside the gene matches: 13. This CDR3 comprises 18 residues. Germline values: CDR1 LNHDA, CDR2 SQIVND (reference sequence). The CDR3 here is CASSPGTGGLRSNQPQHF. CDR3 nucleotides: TGTGCCAGTAGTCCAGGGACAGGGGGTCTCCGTAGTAATCAGCCCCAGCATTTT.

This clonotype was detected a few times. The chain joins TRBV12-3 or TRBV12-4 to TRBJ1-4, with D perhaps TRBD1 (5 bases). The CDR3 runs 13 residues. Trimming removed 8 bases from V and 6 bases from J, with 13 bases in between. The CDR3 region is CASRRGADEKLFF. CDR3 coding DNA: TGTGCCAGCCGTAGAGGGGCGGATGAAAAACTGTTTTTT.

The CDR3 nucleotides are TGCGCCAGCAGCCAAGATTCGAGTTTATATGGCTACACCTTC. It translates to CASSQDSSLYGYTF. V and J are TRBV4-1 and TRBJ1-2; unclear D gene. V lost 0 bases to trimming and J lost 5 bases, with 10 bases between them. The V gene's germline CDR1 is MGHRA and CDR2 YSYEKL. This CDR3 comprises 14 residues.

There are a few counts of this clonotype. The chain is built from TRBV14 and TRBJ2-7; 7 bases agree with TRBD2. The CDR3 consists of 14 residues. J gave up 7 bases and V 7 bases, and 13 bases lay outside the gene matches. Germline CDR1 and CDR2: SGHDN and FVKESK. The CDR3 loop reads CASTPSGIISEQYF. In DNA, the CDR3 is TGTGCCAGCACGCCCAGCGGGATTATTTCAGAGCAGTACTTC. The complete variable domain, with remaining parts taken from reference TRBV14 and TRBJ2-7, reads EAGVTQFPSHSVIEKGQTVTLRCDPISGHDNLYWYRRVMGKEIKFLLHFVKESKQDESGMPNNRFLAERTGGTYSTLKVQPAELEDSGVYFCASTPSGIISEQYFGPGTRLTVT.

In this sample, this clonotype turned up many times. J is TRBJ2-5 and V is TRBV4-3, with a possible D match to TRBD1 (6 bases). The germline gives CDR1 LGHNA, CDR2 YSLEER. The CDR3 totals 15 residues. The V end was cut by 0 bases, the J end by 7 bases, with 15 bases between. The CDR3, as DNA: TGCGCCAGCAGCCAAGATAGTGGTGGGGGCGGGACCCAGTACTTC. It translates to CASSQDSGGGGTQYF.

The table lists this clonotype with a few counts. The chain combines TRBV19 with TRBJ2-5, with D hard to call. Germline CDR1 reads LNHDA; CDR2 reads SQIVND (reference sequence). The CDR3 extends over 13 amino acids. Trimming pared 3 bases from V and 5 bases from J, leaving 10 bases between. The CDR3 region is CASSIGTVETQYF. CDR3 coding DNA: TGTGCCAGTAGTATTGGTACTGTGGAGACCCAGTACTTC.

V is TRBV6-5 and J is TRBJ1-1; D remains ambiguous. V lost 0 bases, J lost 0 bases, and 11 bases lay in between. This CDR3 comprises 16 residues. The germline gives CDR1 MNHEY, CDR2 SVGAGI. CDR3 protein: CASSYSRVTVNTEAFF. In DNA, the CDR3 is TGTGCCAGCAGTTACTCGAGGGTGACGGTGAACACTGAAGCTTTCTTT.

This clonotype turned up a few times. CDR3 loop: CASSPPPVGDEQFF. The CDR3 DNA reads as TGTGCCAGCTCACCCCCCCCAGTAGGGGATGAGCAGTTCTTC. The gene calls are TRBV18 and TRBJ2-1, with D tentatively TRBD1 (5 bases). Trimming removed 3 bases at V and 8 bases at J, with 14 bases between. This CDR3 spans 14 amino acids. CDR1 and CDR2 from the germline V gene are KGHSH and LQKENI.

This chain joins TRBV7-2 and TRBJ2-7; the match to TRBD1 covers 10 bases. The ends lost 5 bases at V and 6 bases at J; junction bases unmatched: 4. Germline CDR1 is SGHTA and CDR2 is FQGNSA. This CDR3 has 13 amino acids. The CDR3, as DNA: TGTGCCAGCAGCGCCGACAGGGGGCGCGAGCAGTACGTC. Protein sequence: CASSADRGREQYV.

The chain has TRBV5-1 and TRBJ2-3; 7 bases line up with TRBD2. The CDR3 length is 15 residues. The junction had 6 bases not matched to a gene; V was cut back by 1 base and J by 4 bases. Per germline, CDR1 SGHRS and CDR2 YFSETQ. CDR3 nucleotides: TGCGCCAGCAGCTTGTTTGGCGGGAGACCAGATACGCAGTATTTT. This gives the protein CASSLFGGRPDTQYF.

J is TRBJ2-1 and V is TRBV5-1, with 8 bases aligning to TRBD2. Trimming at V came to 5 bases and at J to 9 bases, leaving 10 bases not matched to a gene. Germline V gene lookup returns CDR1 SGHRS and CDR2 YFSETQ. CDR3 size: 14 residues. Written as DNA, the CDR3 is TGCGCCAGCAGTTCACTAGCGGAAGCCCTTGAGCAGTTCTTC. Encoded protein: CASSSLAEALEQFF.